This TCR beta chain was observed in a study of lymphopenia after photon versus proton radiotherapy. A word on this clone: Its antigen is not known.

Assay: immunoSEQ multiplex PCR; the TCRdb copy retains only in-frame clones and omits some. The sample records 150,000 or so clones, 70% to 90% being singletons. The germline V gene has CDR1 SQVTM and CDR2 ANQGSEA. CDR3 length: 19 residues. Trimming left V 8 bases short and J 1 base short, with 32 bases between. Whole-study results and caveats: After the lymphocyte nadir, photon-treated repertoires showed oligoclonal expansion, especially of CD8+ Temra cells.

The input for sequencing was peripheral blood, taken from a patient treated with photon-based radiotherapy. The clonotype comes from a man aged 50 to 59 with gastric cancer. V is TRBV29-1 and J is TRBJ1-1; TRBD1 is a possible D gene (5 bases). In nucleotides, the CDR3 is TGCAGCACTAGAGCCCGTTACGAGGGGCTGCGAGGCCAGAACACTGAAGCTTTCTTT. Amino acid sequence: CSTRARYEGLRGQNTEAFF.